This TCR beta chain was sequenced in a study of regulatory T cells in long-lasting Graves disease. Many counts were recorded for this clonotype. Time point described: newly diagnosed GD, antithyroid drugs for less than 3 months. Preparation of the TCR library used RNA extracted from PBMCs. Germline CDR1 is MDHEN and CDR2 is SYDVKM. With 1 base clipped from V and 1 base from J, the junction kept 4 bases outside the gene matches. The CDR3 loop spans 16 amino acids. CDR3-region Arm-PCR and iRepertoire HTBI primers produced the TCR beta libraries. Using its own MiXCR run on the multiplex PCR reads, TCRdb lists one record per CDR3 protein. In the table there are some 370,000 distinct CDR3 sequences, roughly 10% of which are singletons. These data were likewise used in another study, on T cells in Graves' hyperthyroidism and ophthalmopathy.

The sample in question was peripheral blood mononuclear cells (PBMCs), obtained at new diagnosis, from a patient treated with antithyroid drugs. The source of this sequence is a woman younger than 30 with Graves disease. The rearrangement joins TRBV28 to TRBJ2-7, with 10 bases aligning to TRBD2. The CDR3 is CASSLYRTSGSYEQYF. The CDR3 DNA reads as TGTGCCAGCAGTTTATATAGGACTAGCGGATCCTACGAGCAGTACTTC.